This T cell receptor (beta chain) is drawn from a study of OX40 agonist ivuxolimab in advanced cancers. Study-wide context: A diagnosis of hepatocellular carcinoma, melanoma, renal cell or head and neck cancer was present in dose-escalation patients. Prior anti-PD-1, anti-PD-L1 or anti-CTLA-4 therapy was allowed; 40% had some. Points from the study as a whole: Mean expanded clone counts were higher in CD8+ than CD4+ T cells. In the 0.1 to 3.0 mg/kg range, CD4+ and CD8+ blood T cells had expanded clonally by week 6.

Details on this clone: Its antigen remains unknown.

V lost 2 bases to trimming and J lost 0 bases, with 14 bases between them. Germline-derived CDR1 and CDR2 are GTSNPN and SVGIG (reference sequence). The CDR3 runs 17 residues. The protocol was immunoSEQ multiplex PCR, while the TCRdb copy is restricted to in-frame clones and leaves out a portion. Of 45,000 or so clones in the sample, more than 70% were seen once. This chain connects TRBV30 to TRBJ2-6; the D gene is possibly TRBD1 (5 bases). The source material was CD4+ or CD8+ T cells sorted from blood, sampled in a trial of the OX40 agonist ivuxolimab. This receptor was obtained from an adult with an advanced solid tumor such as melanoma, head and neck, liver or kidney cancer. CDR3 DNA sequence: TGTGCCTGGAGTAAAACCAGGGCGATCTCTGGGGCCAACGTCCTGACTTTC. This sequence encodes CAWSKTRAISGANVLTF.